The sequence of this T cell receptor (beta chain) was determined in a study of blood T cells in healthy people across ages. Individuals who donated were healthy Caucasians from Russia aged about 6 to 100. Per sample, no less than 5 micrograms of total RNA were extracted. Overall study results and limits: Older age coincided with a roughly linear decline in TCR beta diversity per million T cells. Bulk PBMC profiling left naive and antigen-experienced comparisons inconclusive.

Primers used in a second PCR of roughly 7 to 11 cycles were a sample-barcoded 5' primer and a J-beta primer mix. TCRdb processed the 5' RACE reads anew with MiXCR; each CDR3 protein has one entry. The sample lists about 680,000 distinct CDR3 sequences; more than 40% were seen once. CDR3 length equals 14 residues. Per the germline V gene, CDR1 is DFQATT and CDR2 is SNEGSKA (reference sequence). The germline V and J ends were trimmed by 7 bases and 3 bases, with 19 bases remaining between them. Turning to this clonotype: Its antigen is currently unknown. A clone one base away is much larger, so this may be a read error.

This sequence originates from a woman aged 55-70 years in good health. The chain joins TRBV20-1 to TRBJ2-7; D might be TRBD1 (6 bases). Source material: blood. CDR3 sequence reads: CSGEPVQGLYEQYF. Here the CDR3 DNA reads TGCAGTGGAGAGCCAGTACAGGGCCTCTACGAGCAGTACTTC.